This T cell receptor beta chain was recovered during a study of blood T cells in healthy people across ages. Overall study results and limits: More naive CD4+ cells and higher diversity marked long-lived donors relative to aged donors.

J was trimmed by 6 bases and V by 6 bases; bases with no gene match: 14. CDR3 length equals 15 residues. The germline gives CDR1 DFQATT, CDR2 SNEGSKA (reference sequence). Remarks on this clonotype: The target antigen is unknown.

Combining a sample-barcoded 5' primer with a J-beta primer mix, a second PCR ran for roughly 7 to 11 cycles. TCRdb itself ran the 5' RACE reads through MiXCR, one entry per CDR3 protein. The sample holds 800,000 to 1,300,000 distinct CDR3 sequences, about 25% seen once. These same data were also listed under a study on T cells of mothers and their children. That paper adds: Reads recorded for TCR beta CDR3 numbered over 8.5 million per mother and around 2.8 million per child.

This receptor was obtained from a girl aged 2-10 years in good health. The chain couples TRBV20-1 to TRBJ1-3; 7 bases are a match to TRBD1. The material sequenced was blood. CDR3 in amino acids: CSAEIAGGIENTIYF. The CDR3 DNA follows: TGCAGTGCCGAAATAGCAGGGGGTATAGAAAACACCATATATTTT.